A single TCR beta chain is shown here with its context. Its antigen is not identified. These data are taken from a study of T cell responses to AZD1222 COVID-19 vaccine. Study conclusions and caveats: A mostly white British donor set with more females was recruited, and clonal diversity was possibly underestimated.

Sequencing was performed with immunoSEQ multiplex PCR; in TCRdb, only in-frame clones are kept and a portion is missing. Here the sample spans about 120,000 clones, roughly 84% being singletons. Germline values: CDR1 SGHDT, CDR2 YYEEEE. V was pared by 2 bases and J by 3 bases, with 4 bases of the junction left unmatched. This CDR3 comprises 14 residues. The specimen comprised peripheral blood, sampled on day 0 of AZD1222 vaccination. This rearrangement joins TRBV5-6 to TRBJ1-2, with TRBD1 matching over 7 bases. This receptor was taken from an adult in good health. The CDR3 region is CASSFKTGYYGYTF. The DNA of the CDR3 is TGTGCCAGCAGCTTCAAGACAGGGTACTATGGCTACACCTTC.